Described below is a single TCR beta chain sequence and its context. This CDR3 contains 15 residues. V was clipped by 2 bases and J by 1 base, with 10 bases between them. In germline, CDR1 is MNHEY, CDR2 SMNVEV (reference sequence). In the original analysis: The assay estimated nucleated cells by amplifying reference gene primers. Data came from immunoSEQ multiplex PCR; TCRdb stores just in-frame clones and leaves some out. V and J calls and clone size are those listed in that table; D and trimming were worked out from the DNA. The table has about 130,000 clones, around 86% seen once. This entry belongs to a study of blood T cell repertoires in COVID-19. In the study overall: Whether acute or convalescent, the COVID-19 samples came from the United States, Italy and Spain. PBMCs, B-cell-depleted T cells, or T cells provided the cDNA or gDNA that made up the material.

This chain connects TRBV27 to TRBJ2-3; perhaps TRBD2 as D (5 bases). The specimen sequenced was peripheral blood. The clonotype was recovered from a man older than 75 with active or convalescent COVID-19. CDR3 loop: CASSLRRGGTDTQYF. CDR3 DNA sequence: TGTGCCAGCAGTTTACGCCGGGGAGGCACAGATACGCAGTATTTT.